The clone carrying this T cell receptor (beta chain) was seen only a few times. Its antigen is not identified. These data come from a study of beta chain features in type 1 diabetes. The study's findings and limits: TCRB CDR3s were moderately but significantly shorter in Type 1 diabetes patients in all four CD4+ subsets.

Investigators reverse transcribed all isolated RNA, so they sequenced expressed TCRB transcripts. TCRdb keeps only in-frame clones here, not all; method: immunoSEQ multiplex PCR. This sample has under 250,000 clones; 14% occur once, and the top ten carry 0.015% to 0.02%. CDR1 and CDR2 (germline): MNHEY, SVGAGI. The V end lost 0 bases, the J end lost 4 bases, and 15 bases lay between the germline ends. The CDR3 is 16 amino acids. This sequence originates from a man aged 30 to 39 with type 1 diabetes. The sequenced sample consisted of naive CD4+ T cells from blood. J is TRBJ1-2 and V is TRBV6-5; D remains ambiguous. The CDR3 is CASSYSAAVEGYGYTF. CDR3 bases: TGTGCCAGCAGTTACTCGGCGGCAGTGGAGGGCTATGGCTACACCTTC.